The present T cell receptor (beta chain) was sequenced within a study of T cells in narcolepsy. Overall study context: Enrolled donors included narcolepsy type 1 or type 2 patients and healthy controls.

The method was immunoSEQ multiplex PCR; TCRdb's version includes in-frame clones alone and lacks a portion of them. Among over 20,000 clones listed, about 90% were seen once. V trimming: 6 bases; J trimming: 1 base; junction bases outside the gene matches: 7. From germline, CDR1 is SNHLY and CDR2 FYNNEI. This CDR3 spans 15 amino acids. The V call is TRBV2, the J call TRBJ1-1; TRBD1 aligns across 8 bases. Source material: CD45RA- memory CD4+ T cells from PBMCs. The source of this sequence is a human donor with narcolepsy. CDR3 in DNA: TGTGCCAGCAGGGGAGGACAGGGAGCGAACACTGAAGCTTTCTTT. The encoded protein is CASRGGQGANTEAFF.